This T cell receptor beta chain was observed in a study of T-cell reconstitution after alpha-beta-depleted transplantation in children. Study-wide points: Hyperexpanded clones declined; after one year, newly produced T cells mostly supplied diversity. The origin of high day-60 TCRbeta diversity in some patients lay in surviving recipient T cells and thymic progenitors. Several hundred expanded graft clones reportedly supplied alpha-beta T cells about two months after transplant.

As for this clonotype: Its antigen remains unidentified.

Molecular barcoding with unique molecular identifiers was used for the TCRbeta library. TCRdb independently ran MiXCR on the PCR reads; one entry per CDR3 protein. Of some 290,000 distinct CDR3 sequences listed, approximately 23% were seen once; the top ten hold roughly 9.8%. The CDR3 consists of 11 residues. V lost 2 bases and J 6 bases, leaving 4 bases between the germline ends. The origin of this receptor is a male patient aged 10-17 years who had a stem cell transplant for acute lymphoblastic leukemia, so the T cells may come from the graft donor. The V and J genes are TRBV12-3 or TRBV12-4 and TRBJ1-1; D remains unclear. The sequenced sample was PBMCs, mostly from graft donor cells, obtained 180 days after TCRalphabeta/CD19-depleted stem cell transplant. CDR3 in amino acids: CASSLNPEAFF. The CDR3 bases are TGTGCCAGCAGTTTAAACCCTGAAGCTTTCTTT.